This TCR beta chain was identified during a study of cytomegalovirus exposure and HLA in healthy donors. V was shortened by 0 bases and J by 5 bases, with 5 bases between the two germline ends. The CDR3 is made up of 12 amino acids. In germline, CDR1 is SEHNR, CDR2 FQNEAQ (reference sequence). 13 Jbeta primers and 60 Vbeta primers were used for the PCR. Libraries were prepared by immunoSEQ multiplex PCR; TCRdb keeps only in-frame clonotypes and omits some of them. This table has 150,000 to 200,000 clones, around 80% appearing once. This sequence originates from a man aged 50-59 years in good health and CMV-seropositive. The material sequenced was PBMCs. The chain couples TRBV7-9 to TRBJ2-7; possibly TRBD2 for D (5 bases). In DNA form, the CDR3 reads TGTGCCAGCAGCTTAGCCGGGGACGAGCAGTACTTC. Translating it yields CASSLAGDEQYF.